The 18 T cell receptor beta chains in this list originate from one sample, sequenced in a study of tumor-infiltrating lymphocytes in localized non-small cell lung cancer. Sequencing was performed with immunoSEQ multiplex PCR; in TCRdb, only in-frame clones are kept and a portion is missing. The repertoire holds about 16,000 clones, with over 65% as singletons. Sequenced sample: lung tumor tissue. The receptors stem from a human donor with non-small cell lung cancer.

In DNA, the CDR3 is TGCGCCAGCAGCCAAGTCCAGGGGGGGGGCGAGGGCGGGGAGCTGTTTTTT. It encodes CASSQVQGGGEGGELFF. The chain carries TRBV4-3 and TRBJ2-2; D assignment may be TRBD1 or TRBD2 (7 bases each). Trimming took 1 base from V and 7 from J, leaving 19 bases between them. From germline, CDR1 is LGHNA and CDR2 YSLEER. The CDR3 totals 17 residues.

This clone was observed a few times. The chain carries TRBV10-1 and TRBJ2-2, with 7 bases aligning to TRBD1. With 11 bases clipped from V and 1 base from J, the junction kept 4 bases outside the gene matches. The CDR3 contains 13 residues. Germline V gene sequence: CDR1 WNHNN, CDR2 SYGVQD (reference sequence). DNA for the CDR3: TGCGCCGCAGGGGACAGGAACACCGGGGAGCTGTTTTTT. This codes for CAAGDRNTGELFF.

This rearrangement joins TRBV7-2 to TRBJ1-5; TRBD1 is a possible D gene (5 bases). The V gene's germline CDR1 is SGHTA and CDR2 FQGNSA. This CDR3 contains 15 residues. V dropped 1 base and J dropped 1 base, with 8 bases sitting between them. The chain's CDR3 is CASSLGSGSNQPQHF. DNA of the CDR3: TGTGCCAGCAGCTTAGGGTCAGGGAGCAATCAGCCCCAGCATTTT.

V usage is TRBV5-6 and J usage is TRBJ2-3, with 11 bases lining up with TRBD2. The CDR3 has 16 amino acids. The germline V gene has CDR1 SGHDT and CDR2 YYEEEE. Trimming took 4 bases from V and 5 from J; bases not matched to a gene: 9. CDR3: CASSRIAGGPQDTQYF. The CDR3 coding sequence is TGTGCCAGCAGCCGTATAGCGGGAGGGCCACAAGATACGCAGTATTTT.

The chain recombines TRBV6-4 with TRBJ1-2, with a weak D call TRBD1 (5 bases). Trimming took off 0 bases at V and 13 bases at J, with 15 bases between the two ends. CDR1 MRHNA and CDR2 SNTAGT come from the germline V gene. This CDR3 is built from 13 residues. CDR3 nucleotides: TGTGCCAGCAGTGACTCGCACGGGACCGCCCCCACCTTC. Its translation: CASSDSHGTAPTF.

The rearrangement joins TRBV7-8 to TRBJ1-5; D unclear. This CDR3 has 14 amino acids. The germline V gene has CDR1 SGHVS and CDR2 FQNEAQ. Trimming pared 5 bases from V and 0 bases from J, leaving 8 bases between. CDR3 bases: TGTGCCAGCAGCGTCCCTTATAGCAATCAGCCCCAGCATTTT. It encodes CASSVPYSNQPQHF.

The chain joins TRBV19 to TRBJ2-4; 8 bases are shared with TRBD1. Trimming at V came to 2 bases and at J to 2 bases, leaving 5 bases not matched to a gene. CDR3 length equals 16 residues. Germline CDR1 reads LNHDA; CDR2 reads SQIVND (reference sequence). This chain's CDR3 is CASSIRTGWSKNIQYF. CDR3 nucleotide sequence: TGTGCCAGTAGTATACGGACAGGGTGGTCCAAAAACATTCAGTACTTC.

The chain is built from TRBV28 and TRBJ2-7, with TRBD2 as a possible D gene (5 bases). Trimming removed 2 bases at V and 2 bases at J, with 13 bases between. The CDR3 is made up of 15 amino acids. The germline V gene encodes CDR1 MDHEN and CDR2 SYDVKM. CDR3 nucleotide sequence: TGTGCCAGCAGTTTAGTCATTGCGGGTCCCTACGAGCAGTACTTC. Its protein is CASSLVIAGPYEQYF.

J is TRBJ1-1 and V is TRBV30; perhaps TRBD1 as D (5 bases). Per germline, CDR1 GTSNPN and CDR2 SVGIG (reference sequence). This CDR3 is 12 amino acids long. Trimming shortened V by 0 bases and J by 6 bases, and 8 bases separated the two germline ends. As DNA, the CDR3 is TGTGCCTGGAGTGTCCGGGGGGCTGAAGCTTTCTTT. Translation gives CAWSVRGAEAFF.

The CDR3 loop is CAISSGQGPVIEAFF. DNA of the CDR3: TGTGCCATCAGTTCGGGACAGGGCCCCGTGATTGAAGCTTTCTTT. The rearrangement uses TRBV10-3 and TRBJ1-1, with TRBD1 matching over 9 bases. The CDR3 contains 15 residues. Per the germline V gene, CDR1 is ENHRY and CDR2 is SYGVKD. J was trimmed by 7 bases and V by 5 bases; bases with no gene match: 11.

There are a few counts of this clone. This rearrangement joins TRBV21-1 to TRBJ1-4. TRBV21-1 is termed a pseudogene. The CDR3 sequence is 14 residues long. The CDR3 nucleotides are TGTGCCAGCAGGCAACATTGGCGAAGGGAAAAACTGTTTTTT. It codes for CASRQHWRREKLFF.

V is TRBV25-1 and J is TRBJ2-7, with D possibly matching TRBD1 (6 bases). Trimming pared 7 bases from V and 0 bases from J, leaving 7 bases between. This CDR3 is built from 12 residues. Germline V gene data show CDR1 as MGHDK and CDR2 as SYGVNS. CDR3 in amino acids: CASKGGSYEQYF. The DNA of the CDR3 is TGTGCCAGCAAAGGGGGCTCCTACGAGCAGTACTTC.

The rearrangement links TRBV5-1 to TRBJ1-4; D might be TRBD1 (5 bases). The V end was cut by 0 bases, the J end by 2 bases, with 20 bases between. Germline CDR1 is SGHRS and CDR2 is YFSETQ. The CDR3 spans 19 residues. The CDR3 here is CASSLAVGPGRGTNEKLFF. The CDR3 region has the DNA TGCGCCAGCAGCTTGGCCGTCGGGCCAGGGAGGGGTACTAATGAAAAACTGTTTTTT. Combining the CDR3 with reference TRBV5-1 and TRBJ1-4 gives the whole variable domain KAGVTQTPRYLIKTRGQQVTLSCSPISGHRSVSWYQQTPGQGLQFLFEYFSETQRNKGNFPGRFSGRQFSNSRSEMNVSTLELGDSALYLCASSLAVGPGRGTNEKLFFGSGTQLSVL.

This clone has more than one count but fewer than ten. V is TRBV28 and J is TRBJ1-5, with 8 bases fitting TRBD1. J was trimmed by 7 bases and V by 6 bases; bases with no gene match: 8. There are 14 residues in the CDR3. In germline, CDR1 is MDHEN, CDR2 SYDVKM. DNA of the CDR3: TGTGCCAGCAGCATGACAGGGGCGGGACAGCCCCAGCATTTT. Translating it yields CASSMTGAGQPQHF.

The J gene is TRBJ1-5, the V gene TRBV19, with a weak D call TRBD1 (5 bases). Germline values: CDR1 LNHDA, CDR2 SQIVND (reference sequence). CDR3 size: 17 residues. V lost 3 bases to trimming and J lost 6 bases, with 21 bases between them. The CDR3 is CASSMRGILRRGQPQHF. The CDR3 DNA reads TGTGCCAGTAGTATGAGGGGAATCCTACGTAGGGGTCAGCCCCAGCATTTT.

J is TRBJ2-7 and V is TRBV5-4; 8 bases align to TRBD1. Looked up from germline, CDR1 is SGHNT and CDR2 is YYREEE (reference sequence). Trimming took 0 bases from V and 3 from J; bases not matched to a gene: 5. There are 15 residues in the CDR3. The CDR3 sequence is CASSLDWTGSYEQYF. The CDR3 DNA reads as TGTGCCAGCAGCTTGGATTGGACAGGGAGCTACGAGCAGTACTTC.

This chain connects TRBV28 to TRBJ1-2, with D hard to call. In germline, CDR1 is MDHEN, CDR2 SYDVKM. This CDR3 is 15 amino acids long. V was cut by 1 base and J by 4 bases, with 13 bases left in between. CDR3 nucleotides: TGTGCCAGCAGTTTATTAGGACGATCTTCCTATGGCTACACCTTC. Its translation: CASSLLGRSSYGYTF.

The genes are TRBV2 and TRBJ2-7; possible D gene TRBD1, 6 bases. Trimming removed 7 bases at V and 6 bases at J, with 19 bases between. This CDR3 has 14 amino acids. Germline V gives CDR1 SNHLY, CDR2 FYNNEI. CDR3 nucleotides: TGTGCCAGCACTCTGGGGAACACAGGGTCCGAGCAGTACTTC. Its translation: CASTLGNTGSEQYF. Full variable domain (missing parts from reference TRBV2 and TRBJ2-7): EPEVTQTPSHQVTQMGQEVILRCVPISNHLYFYWYRQILGQKVEFLVSFYNNEISEKSEIFDDQFSVERPDGSNFTLKIRSTKLEDSAMYFCASTLGNTGSEQYFGPGTRLTVT.